Included here is one T cell receptor (beta chain) sequence, with context. No antigen is known for it. No quality values exist for individual bases; no much larger clone is one base distant. The method behind the library was RT-PCR. This sample was sequenced with an Illumina HiSeq 2500. TCRdb reprocessed the public reads (quality trimming at Q25 with fastp, clone calling with MiXCR) and kept in-frame beta chains. Each entry merges the rows of one CDR3 protein and shows their most common DNA and genes. Across this sample there are 500,000 to 550,000 distinct CDR3 sequences, with less than 25% seen only once. The ten largest clones add up to 2.8% of the sample. The data derive from a study of response to subunit inactivated influenza vaccine (dated by TCRdb to 2016 to 2019). For the study in its entirety: The study used deep quantitative T cell receptor repertoire profiling to track responses to a trivalent subunit inactivated influenza vaccine.

Results the study describes overall, beyond this receptor: The authors suggested that each seasonal influenza vaccination may recruit only a limited number of new T cells.

A further study also used this sample, focusing on T cells expressing NK-cell markers. Taken from the second paper: The TCR beta cDNA libraries were made using 5'RACE template switching, a step that added both a universal primer site and unique molecular identifiers. Under 10 donors provided sorted CD3+CD56+NKG2C+, CD3+CD56+NKG2C- and CD3+CD56-NKG2C+ T-cell subsets, whose TCR beta-chain repertoires were profiled. Among the eight sequenced donors, seven were HCMV-seropositive and one was HCMV-seronegative. In several experiments an anti-gammadeltaTCR antibody was added to restrict sorting to alphabetaTCR-expressing T cells. In six donors, the dominant CD3+CD56+NKG2C+ clonotypes ranked among the top 10 CD8+ clonotypes, making up roughly 1.0-8% of CD8+ T cells. Those dominant clonotypes were again the most abundant among CD3+CD56-NKG2C+ cells in several donors, at about 25-60.1%. Whether the expanded NKG2C-expressing T cell clones were specific for HCMV antigens remained unclear. All eight donors whose samples were sequenced were randomly selected healthy volunteers, three of them men and five women. A commercial ELISA kit detecting HCMV-specific IgG in serum was used to determine HCMV serostatus. Ficoll density gradient centrifugation was used to isolate peripheral blood mononuclear cells from blood. Magnetic immunoseparation with Miltenyi isolation kits was used to isolate CD4+ and CD8+ T cells from PBMC. Priming for cDNA synthesis came from the TCR beta constant segment, and two successive PCR amplification steps followed. Sequencing of the libraries produced 2 x 150 bp reads on Illumina HiSeq 2000/2500, MiSeq or NextSeq. Reads were demultiplexed and grouped by UMI with MIGEC, and clonotypes were assembled and quantified with MiTCR. To exclude erroneous sequences, any TCR cDNA sequence not supported by at least two reads was discarded. Downstream repertoire analysis used the tcR package, and clonotypes were matched across fractions by CDR3 nucleotide sequence plus V segment. VDJmatch was used to annotate antigen specificity against VDJdb, with one amino acid substitution allowed in CDR3.

This receptor was obtained from a man between 45 and 60 years old who received an inactivated influenza vaccine. Donor details come from another sample of the same person, matched by shared clones. Source: CD4+ T cells sorted from PBMCs, taken 11 to 12 days after vaccination.

The sequenced DNA: TGTGCCAGCAGTTTACACGCGGGAGAAGAGACCCAGTACTTC. The resulting protein is CASSLHAGEETQYF. Recombination connected TRBV12-3 or TRBV12-4 to TRBJ2-5, with 7 junctional bases fitting TRBD2. CDR3 length: 14 amino acids, cysteine to phenylalanine. The CDR3 DNA has 42 bases and is translated from base 1. V is pruned by 2 bases and J by 3 bases, leaving 3 bases of the junction without a gene match.